The 12 T cell receptor beta chains presented below share a single source sample, sequenced in a study of blood T cell repertoires in COVID-19. Sequencing used immunoSEQ multiplex PCR; TCRdb keeps in-frame clones, though not all of them. The top ten clones hold 5% to 5.5% of a sample with more than 300,000 clones, around 83% of them seen once. The specimen sequenced was PBMCs or T cells enriched from blood (not recorded which). These receptor sequences come from a woman aged 45-65 years who had recovered from COVID-19.

V usage is TRBV28 and J usage is TRBJ1-5, with D possibly being TRBD1 (6 bases). The V end lost 5 bases, the J end lost 0 bases, and 11 bases lay between the germline ends. Germline lookup yields CDR1 MDHEN and CDR2 SYDVKM. The length of the CDR3 is 15 residues. The CDR3 nucleotides read TGTGCCAGCAGTGAAGACAGGTATAGCAATCAGCCCCAGCATTTT. Residues: CASSEDRYSNQPQHF.

This rearrangement joins TRBV27 to TRBJ1-1; TRBD1 matches 8 bases. The germline CDR1 and CDR2 sequences are MNHEY and SMNVEV (reference sequence). With V trimmed by 7 bases and J by 3 bases, 16 bases remained unmatched. The CDR3 length is 17 residues. The CDR3 sequence: CASITRQGLGADTEAFF. CDR3 nucleotides: TGTGCCAGCATAACTAGACAGGGGTTGGGGGCGGACACTGAAGCTTTCTTT.

CDR3 bases: TGTGCCAGTAGTATCGCGGGAGAGCTGGGTCAGCCCCAGCATTTT. Protein product: CASSIAGELGQPQHF. The gene calls are TRBV19 and TRBJ1-5; D unclear. Germline assignment: CDR1 LNHDA and CDR2 SQIVND (reference sequence). Trimming shortened V by 3 bases and J by 6 bases, and 15 bases separated the two germline ends. The CDR3 consists of 15 residues. The full variable domain, with the rest looked up from reference TRBV19 and TRBJ1-5, is DGGITQSPKYLFRKEGQNVTLSCEQNLNHDAMYWYRQDPGQGLRLIYYSQIVNDFQKGDIAEGYSVSREKKESFPLTVTSAQKNPTAFYLCASSIAGELGQPQHFGDGTRLSIL.

This clone was picked up one time. This chain connects TRBV19 to TRBJ1-1, with TRBD1 as a possible D gene (5 bases). From germline, CDR1 is LNHDA and CDR2 SQIVND (reference sequence). Trimming stripped 1 base from V and 8 bases from J, with 11 bases between. This CDR3 contains 13 residues. CDR3 sequence: CASSIVADSEAFF. The CDR3 nucleotides are TGTGCCAGTAGTATAGTGGCAGACAGCGAAGCTTTCTTT.

The chain combines TRBV7-2 with TRBJ1-1; no reliable D call. The CDR3 is made up of 13 amino acids. Trimming left V 4 bases short and J 2 bases short, with 8 bases between. Germline V CDR1 and CDR2: SGHTA, FQGNSA. The CDR3 sequence: CASSSRLNTEAFF. CDR3 nucleotide sequence: TGTGCCAGCAGCTCGCGACTAAACACTGAAGCTTTCTTT.

V and J are TRBV19 and TRBJ2-1, with D possibly matching TRBD2 (6 bases). The CDR3 has 14 residues. Germline V gives CDR1 LNHDA, CDR2 SQIVND (reference sequence). V lost 5 bases to trimming and J lost 4 bases, with 12 bases between them. The CDR3 protein is CASSARDSYNEQFF. The CDR3 DNA reads TGTGCCAGTAGTGCTCGGGACTCTTACAATGAGCAGTTCTTC.

V gene TRBV5-6 combines with J gene TRBJ2-7; D gene unclear. V gave up 6 bases and J gave up 1 base, with 11 bases separating them. Germline assignment: CDR1 SGHDT and CDR2 YYEEEE. The length of the CDR3 is 13 residues. CDR3 region: CASTRDNSYEQYF. In DNA, the CDR3 is TGTGCCAGCACCCGCGACAATTCCTACGAGCAGTACTTC.

The genes are TRBV5-5 and TRBJ2-7; TRBD1 matches 7 bases. CDR1 and CDR2 (germline): SGHKS, YYEKEE (reference sequence). This CDR3 contains 16 residues. The ends lost 1 base at V and 0 bases at J; junction bases unmatched: 7. Here the CDR3 reads CASSLSYGTASYEQYF. In DNA form, the CDR3 reads TGTGCCAGCAGCTTGTCTTACGGGACAGCCTCCTACGAGCAGTACTTC. Full variable domain (remainder filled in from reference TRBV5-5 and TRBJ2-7): DAGVTQSPTHLIKTRGQQVTLRCSPISGHKSVSWYQQVLGQGPQFIFQYYEKEERGRGNFPDRFSARQFPNYSSELNVNALLLGDSALYLCASSLSYGTASYEQYFGPGTRLTVT.

This clone was observed once. This may stem from a read error, because a much larger clone lies one nucleotide away. The J gene is TRBJ1-1, the V gene TRBV7-6, with 9 positions matching TRBD1. Trimming removed 5 bases from V and 1 base from J; junction bases left unmatched: 2. The CDR3 contains 14 residues. Germline CDR1 SGHVS, CDR2 FNYEAQ. In DNA, the CDR3 is TGTGCCAGCAGCGCGGGACAGGGGAACACTGAAGCTTTCTTT. It specifies CASSAGQGNTEAFF.

The chain joins TRBV19 to TRBJ2-6; D might be TRBD1 (5 bases). Trimming left V 8 bases short and J 0 bases short, with 11 bases between. Germline V lookup: CDR1 LNHDA, CDR2 SQIVND (reference sequence). This CDR3 contains 15 residues. As DNA, the CDR3 is TGTGCCAGTTGTAGGGGCTTCTCTGGGGCCAACGTCCTGACTTTC. Translation gives CASCRGFSGANVLTF.

The chain employs TRBV30 and TRBJ1-1; D gene uncertain. Between the trimmed V and J ends, which lost 0 bases and 4 bases, there was a span of 18 bases. CDR3 size: 16 residues. Germline lookup yields CDR1 GTSNPN and CDR2 SVGIG (reference sequence). CDR3 protein: CAWSVPFFRVSTEAFF. In DNA, the CDR3 is TGTGCCTGGAGTGTACCCTTCTTTCGGGTCTCCACTGAAGCTTTCTTT.

The chain links TRBV5-4 to TRBJ2-3; 11 bases fit TRBD2. This CDR3 is 14 amino acids long. Trimming cost V 4 bases and J 7 bases; bases outside gene matches: 5. Germline CDR1 and CDR2: SGHNT and YYREEE (reference sequence). DNA of the CDR3: TGTGCCAGCAGCCCGGGGACTAGCGGCCATACGCAGTATTTT. The encoded protein is CASSPGTSGHTQYF.